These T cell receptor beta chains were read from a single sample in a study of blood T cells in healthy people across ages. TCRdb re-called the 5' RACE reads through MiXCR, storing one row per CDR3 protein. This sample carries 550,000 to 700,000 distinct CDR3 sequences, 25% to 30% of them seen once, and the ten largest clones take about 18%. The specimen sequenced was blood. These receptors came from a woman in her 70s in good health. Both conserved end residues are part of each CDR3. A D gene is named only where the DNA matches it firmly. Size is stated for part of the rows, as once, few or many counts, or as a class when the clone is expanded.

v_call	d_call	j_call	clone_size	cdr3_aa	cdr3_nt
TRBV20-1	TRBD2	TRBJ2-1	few	CSAVTSGGAKEQFF	TGCAGTGCTGTTACTAGCGGGGGGGCCAAGGAGCAGTTCTTC
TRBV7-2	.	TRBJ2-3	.	CASSYGEVTDTQYF	TGTGCCAGCAGCTACGGGGAGGTCACAGATACGCAGTATTTT
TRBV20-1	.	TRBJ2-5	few	CSAREPTEYQETQYF	TGCAGTGCTAGAGAACCGACGGAATATCAAGAGACCCAGTACTTC
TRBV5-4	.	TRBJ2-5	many	CASSSPWGAVQETQYF	TGTGCCAGCAGCTCCCCCTGGGGAGCGGTCCAAGAGACCCAGTACTTC
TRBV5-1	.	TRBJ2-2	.	CASSFGVPGELFF	TGCGCCAGCAGCTTCGGGGTGCCCGGGGAGCTGTTTTTT
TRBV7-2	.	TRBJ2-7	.	CASSQNAYEQYF	TGTGCCAGCAGCCAGAACGCCTACGAGCAGTACTTC
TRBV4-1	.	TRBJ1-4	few	CASSQATGISNEKLFF	TGCGCCAGCAGCCAAGCTACAGGGATCTCTAATGAAAAACTGTTTTTT
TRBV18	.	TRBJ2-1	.	CASSPRSRGNEQFF	TGTGCCAGCTCACCACGATCTAGGGGCAATGAGCAGTTCTTC
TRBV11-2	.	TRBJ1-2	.	CASSYDGFNYGYTF	TGTGCCAGCAGCTACGACGGATTCAACTATGGCTACACCTTC
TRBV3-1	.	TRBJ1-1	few	CASSHLGRQTEAFF	TGTGCCAGCAGCCACCTAGGACGGCAGACTGAAGCTTTCTTT
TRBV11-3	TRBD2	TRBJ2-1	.	CASRRLAGGASDNEQFF	TGTGCCAGCAGGCGACTAGCGGGGGGGGCGAGCGACAATGAGCAGTTCTTC
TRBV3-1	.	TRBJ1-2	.	CASSRGQSNYGYTF	TGTGCCAGCAGCCGCGGACAGTCTAACTATGGCTACACCTTC
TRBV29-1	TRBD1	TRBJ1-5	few	CSVASDRGVQPQHF	TGCAGCGTTGCATCAGACAGGGGAGTTCAGCCCCAGCATTTT
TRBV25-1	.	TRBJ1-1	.	CASSEWTNTEAFF	TGTGCCAGCAGTGAATGGACGAACACTGAAGCTTTCTTT
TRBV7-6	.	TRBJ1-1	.	CASSPVAEAFF	TGTGCCAGCAGCCCCGTAGCTGAAGCTTTCTTT
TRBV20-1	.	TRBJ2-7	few	CSASKVRTAYTYEQYF	TGCAGTGCTTCGAAGGTCCGGACAGCTTATACCTACGAGCAGTACTTC
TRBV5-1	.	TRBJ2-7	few	CASSRAYSYEQYF	TGCGCCAGCAGCAGGGCCTATTCCTACGAGCAGTACTTC
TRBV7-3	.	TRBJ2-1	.	CASSLGIGASRYNEQFF	TGTGCCAGCAGCTTAGGGATAGGGGCTAGCAGGTATAATGAGCAGTTCTTC
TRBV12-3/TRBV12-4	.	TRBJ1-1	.	CASSLKGSSPEAFF	TGTGCCAGCAGTTTAAAGGGGTCCAGTCCTGAAGCTTTCTTT
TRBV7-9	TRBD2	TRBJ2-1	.	CASSRGTGGLDNEQFF	TGTGCCAGCAGCCGGGGCACGGGGGGGCTTGACAATGAGCAGTTCTTC
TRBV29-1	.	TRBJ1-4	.	CSVGGNGNEKLFF	TGCAGCGTTGGTGGCAATGGGAACGAAAAACTGTTTTTT
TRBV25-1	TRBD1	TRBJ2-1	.	CASSETGAGYNEQFF	TGTGCCAGCAGTGAAACAGGGGCGGGTTACAATGAGCAGTTCTTC
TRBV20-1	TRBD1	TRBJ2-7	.	CSASHGTEPSYEQYF	TGCAGTGCTAGCCACGGGACAGAACCTTCCTACGAGCAGTACTTC
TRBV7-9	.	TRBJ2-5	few	CASRIGTTETQYF	TGTGCCAGCAGGATCGGGACGACGGAGACCCAGTACTTC
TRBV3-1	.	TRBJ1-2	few	CASSQARASNYGYTF	TGTGCCAGCAGCCAAGCCAGGGCCTCTAACTATGGCTACACCTTC
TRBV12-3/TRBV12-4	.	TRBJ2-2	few	CASSPQGSGELFF	TGTGCCAGCAGCCCCCAGGGTTCGGGGGAGCTGTTTTTT
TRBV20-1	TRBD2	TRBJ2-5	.	CSARDVGLAGAETEYF	TGCAGTGCTAGAGATGTCGGGCTAGCGGGGGCGGAGACCGAGTACTTC
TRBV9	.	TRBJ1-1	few	CASSVATGTMNTEAFF	TGTGCCAGCAGCGTAGCTACAGGCACCATGAACACTGAAGCTTTCTTT